This T cell receptor (beta chain) was observed in a study of blood T cell repertoires in COVID-19. Background on the study: The study drew acute and convalescent COVID-19 samples from the United States, Italy and Spain. The cDNA or gDNA used as material had been derived from T cells, B-cell-depleted T cells, or PBMCs.

Original data processing: Cell counts per sample came from amplifying reference gene primers. Sequenced by immunoSEQ multiplex PCR; TCRdb stores in-frame clones only, minus some. That table gives V, J and clone size, and the DNA gave D and trimming. The sample has 250,000 to 350,000 clones; more than 80% are singletons. The CDR3 has 16 residues. With 0 bases removed from V and 1 base from J, the gap between germline ends came to 13 bases. The germline V gene encodes CDR1 SGDLS and CDR2 YYNGEE. The receptor comes from a woman aged 25-40 years with active or convalescent COVID-19. The sequencing sample was made of peripheral blood. The chain uses TRBV9 and TRBJ1-1, with D perhaps TRBD1 (6 bases). CDR3: CASSVAVGGPNTEAFF. The CDR3 DNA reads TGTGCCAGCAGCGTAGCTGTGGGGGGGCCGAACACTGAAGCTTTCTTT.